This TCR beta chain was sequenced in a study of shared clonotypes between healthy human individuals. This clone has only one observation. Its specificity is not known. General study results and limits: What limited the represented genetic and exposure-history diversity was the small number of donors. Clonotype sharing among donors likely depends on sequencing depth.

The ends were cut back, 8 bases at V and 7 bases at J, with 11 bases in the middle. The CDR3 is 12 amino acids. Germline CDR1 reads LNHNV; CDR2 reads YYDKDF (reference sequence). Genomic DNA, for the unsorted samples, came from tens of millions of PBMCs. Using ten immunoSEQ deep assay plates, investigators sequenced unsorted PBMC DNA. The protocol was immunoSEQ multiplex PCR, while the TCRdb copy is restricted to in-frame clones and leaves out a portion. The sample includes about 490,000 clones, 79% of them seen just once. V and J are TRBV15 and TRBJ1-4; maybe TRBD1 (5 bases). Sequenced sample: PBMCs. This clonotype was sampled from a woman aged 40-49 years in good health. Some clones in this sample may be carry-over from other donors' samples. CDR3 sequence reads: CATAWGSEKLFF. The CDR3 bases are TGTGCCACCGCCTGGGGGAGTGAAAAACTGTTTTTT.